One and the same sample provided the 3 T cell receptor beta chains below, sequenced in a study of regulatory T cells in long-lasting Graves disease. According to the study, TCR beta libraries were built with iRepertoire HTBI primers and CDR3-region Arm-PCR. TCRdb re-analysed the multiplex PCR reads in MiXCR, keeping a single row per CDR3 protein. This sample has about 200,000 distinct CDR3 sequences; roughly 18% occur once, and the top ten carry about 20%. Time point specified: newly diagnosed GD, antithyroid drugs for less than 3 months. PBMC-extracted RNA yielded the TCR library. The material was peripheral blood mononuclear cells (PBMCs), obtained at new diagnosis, from a patient treated with antithyroid drugs. The receptors come from a female donor with Graves disease.

This clonotype was detected only a few times. The rearrangement joins TRBV6-2 or TRBV6-3 to TRBJ2-7, with TRBD2 identical over 8 bases. V gave up 7 bases and J gave up 3 bases; unmatched junction bases: 11. This CDR3 contains 15 residues. Per germline, CDR1 MNHEY and CDR2 SVGEGT. The CDR3 sequence: CASTSRLAGLYEQYF. The CDR3 nucleotides read TGTGCCAGCACCTCTCGCCTAGCGGGCCTCTACGAGCAGTACTTC.

This clonotype has a count of ten or more. V and J are TRBV5-5 and TRBJ1-2, with 7 bases identical to TRBD1. The V gene end was trimmed by 2 bases and the J gene end by 0 bases; junction bases not matched to a gene: 4. The CDR3 spans 15 residues. The germline gives CDR1 SGHKS, CDR2 YYEKEE (reference sequence). The CDR3 coding sequence is TGTGCCAGCAGCTTCGGGACAGACGCTAACTATGGCTACACCTTC. As protein: CASSFGTDANYGYTF.

This clonotype was seen many times. The chain is built from TRBV27 and TRBJ2-1, with TRBD2 identical over 7 bases. With 6 bases clipped from V and 6 bases from J, the junction kept 14 bases outside the gene matches. This CDR3 region has 16 residues. Per the germline V gene, CDR1 is MNHEY and CDR2 is SMNVEV (reference sequence). The CDR3 protein is CASSFGGRPLVNEQFF. CDR3 nucleotide sequence: TGTGCCAGCAGCTTCGGGGGGAGGCCGCTTGTCAATGAGCAGTTCTTC.